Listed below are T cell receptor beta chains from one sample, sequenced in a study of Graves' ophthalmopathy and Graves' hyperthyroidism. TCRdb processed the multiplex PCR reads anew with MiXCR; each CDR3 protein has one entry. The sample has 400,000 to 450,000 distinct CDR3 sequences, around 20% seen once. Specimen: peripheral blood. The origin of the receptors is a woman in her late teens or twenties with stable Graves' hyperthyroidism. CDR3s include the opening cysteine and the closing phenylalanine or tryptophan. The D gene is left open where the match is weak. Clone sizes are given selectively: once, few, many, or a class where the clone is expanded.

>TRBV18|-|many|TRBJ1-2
TGTGCCAGCTCACCTCGGGACGGTGACCTCTATGGCTACACCTTC
CASSPRDGDLYGYTF
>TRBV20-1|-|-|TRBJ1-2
TGCAGTGCTAGAGACCACTCGGGCTATGGCTACACCTTC
CSARDHSGYGYTF
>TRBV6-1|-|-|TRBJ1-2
TGTGCCAGCAGCCCCCGCCCTGGGGCAGCATATGGCTACACCTTC
CASSPRPGAAYGYTF
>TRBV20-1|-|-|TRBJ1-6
TGCAGTGCGTACAGGGATTCACCCCTCCACTTT
CSAYRDSPLHF
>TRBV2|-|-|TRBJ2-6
TGTGCCAGCAGTGAAGCAGGGCTCTTTTCGTCTGGGGCCAACGTCCTGACTTTC
CASSEAGLFSSGANVLTF
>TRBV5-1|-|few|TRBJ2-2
TGCGCCAGCAGCTTTGGCCTAGGGGTGAACACCGGGGAGCTGTTTTTT
CASSFGLGVNTGELFF
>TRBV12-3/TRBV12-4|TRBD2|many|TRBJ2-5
TGTGCCAGCAGCCCGACTAGCGGGAGGGCCGGGACCCAGTACTTC
CASSPTSGRAGTQYF
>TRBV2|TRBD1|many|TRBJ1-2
TGTGCCAGCAATCACCTGACAGGGGGCCTCTATGGCTACACCTTC
CASNHLTGGLYGYTF
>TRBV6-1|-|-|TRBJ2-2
TGTGCCAGCAGTGAAGCGGAGGCGGGTCATGGGCTGTTTTTT
CASSEAEAGHGLFF
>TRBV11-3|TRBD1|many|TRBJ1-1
TGTGCCAGCAGCTCTCAGGGGGCTTCGGAAGCTTTCTTT
CASSSQGASEAFF
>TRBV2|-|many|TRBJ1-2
TGTGCCAGCAGCACAGTCAGGGATTCAGCGAGAGGCTACACCTTC
CASSTVRDSARGYTF
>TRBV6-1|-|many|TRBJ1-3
TGTGCCAGCAGACACAAGGCAGGATTCTCTGGAAACACCATATATTTT
CASRHKAGFSGNTIYF
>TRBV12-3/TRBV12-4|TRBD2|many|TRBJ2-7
TGTGCCAGCAGTTTAGGGCTAGCGGTCGTCTACGAGCAGTACTTC
CASSLGLAVVYEQYF
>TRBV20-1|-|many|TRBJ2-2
TGCAGTGCTAGTTTCAGAAACGCCGGGGAGCTGTTTTTT
CSASFRNAGELFF
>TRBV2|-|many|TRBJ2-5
TGTGCCAGCAGCGAATCCACTAGTATCAGGCAGACCCAGTACTTC
CASSESTSIRQTQYF
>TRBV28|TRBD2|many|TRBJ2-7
TGTGCCAGCAGCATAGCGGGAGGGTCCTACGAGCAGTACTTC
CASSIAGGSYEQYF
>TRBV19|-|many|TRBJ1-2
TGTGCCAGTAGTATCCACGGCTATGGCTACACCTTC
CASSIHGYGYTF
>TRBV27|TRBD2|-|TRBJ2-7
TGTGCCAGCAGTCCAAACGGGGGGTACGAGCAGTACTTC
CASSPNGGYEQYF
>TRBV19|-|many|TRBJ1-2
TGTGCCAGTAGTCCCACCCGGAACAGTGGCTACACCTTC
CASSPTRNSGYTF
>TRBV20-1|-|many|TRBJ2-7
TGCAGTGCTCCAGGAAGGGGCGAGCAGTACTTC
CSAPGRGEQYF
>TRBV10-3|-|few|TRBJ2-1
TGTGCCATCAGTCAGAAACTAGTCTCCTACAATGAGCAGTTCTTC
CAISQKLVSYNEQFF
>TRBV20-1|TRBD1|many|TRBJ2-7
TGCAGTGCTAGCCCCGGGACAGCAGCCTACTACGAGCAGTACTTC
CSASPGTAAYYEQYF
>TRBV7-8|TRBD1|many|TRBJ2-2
TGTGCCAGCAGCTTATACAGGGGTGACACCGGGGAGCTGTTTTTT
CASSLYRGDTGELFF
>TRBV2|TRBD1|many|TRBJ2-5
TGTGCCAGCAGCTACTCCGGGACAGAAACCCAAGAGACCCAGTACTTC
CASSYSGTETQETQYF
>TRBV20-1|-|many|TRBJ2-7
TGCAGTGCTAGGGAGGGAGCCTACGAGCAGTACTTC
CSAREGAYEQYF
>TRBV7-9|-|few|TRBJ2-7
TGTGCCAGCAGCTTAGTATGGGCCCCTATGGAGGAGCAGTACTTC
CASSLVWAPMEEQYF
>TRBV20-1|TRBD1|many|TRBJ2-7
TGCAGTGCTCGGCCCGGACAGGCAATCTCCTACGAGCAGTACTTC
CSARPGQAISYEQYF
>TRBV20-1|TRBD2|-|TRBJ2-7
TGCAGTGCTAGAGATTGGGGTGGACTAGCGGGAGGCCCGAGCTCCTACGAGCAGTACTTC
CSARDWGGLAGGPSSYEQYF
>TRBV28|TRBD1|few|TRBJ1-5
TGTGCCAGCAGTTTACCGGGACAGGGGGCCAGCAATCAGCCCCAGCATTTT
CASSLPGQGASNQPQHF
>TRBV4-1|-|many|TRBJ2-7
TGCGCCAGCAGCCAAGGACTAGGTCCCGGCGAGCAGTACTTC
CASSQGLGPGEQYF
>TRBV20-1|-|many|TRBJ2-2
TGCAGTGCTAGCTGGGGGTACACCGGGGAGCTGTTTTTT
CSASWGYTGELFF
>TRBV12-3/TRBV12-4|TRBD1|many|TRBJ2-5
TGTGCCAGCAGTTTACAGGGGGCAGGTCTAGAGACCCAGTACTTC
CASSLQGAGLETQYF
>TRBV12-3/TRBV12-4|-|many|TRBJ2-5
TGTGCCAGCAGTTGGGACTGGGAGACCCAGTACTTC
CASSWDWETQYF
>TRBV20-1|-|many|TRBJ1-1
TGCAGTGCTGAGAAATTGAACACTGAAGCTTTCTTT
CSAEKLNTEAFF
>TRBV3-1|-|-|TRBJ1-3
TGTGCCAGCAGCCAAGGCTGGTCCGGGCCCTCTGGAAACACCATATATTTT
CASSQGWSGPSGNTIYF
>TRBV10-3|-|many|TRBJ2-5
TGTGCCATCAGTGAGTCGCGCAACCAAGAGACCCAGTACTTC
CAISESRNQETQYF